The 5 T cell receptor beta chains presented below share a single source sample, sequenced in a study of radiotherapy plus CTLA-4 blockade in lung cancer. The data were produced by immunoSEQ multiplex PCR, yet TCRdb's version contains in-frame clones alone and is incomplete. This table holds fewer than 95,000 clones, about four fifths found once. Sequenced here: peripheral blood, sampled from a patient treated with radiotherapy plus ipilimumab. These receptors were collected from a human donor with non-small cell lung cancer who had stable disease on radiotherapy plus ipilimumab.

This clone was seen just once. J is TRBJ2-1 and V is TRBV11-3; maybe TRBD1 (5 bases). The CDR3 is made up of 15 amino acids. From germline, CDR1 is SGHNT and CDR2 YENEEA. Trimming removed 4 bases at V and 3 bases at J, with 13 bases between. The CDR3 is CASSSSQGRYNEQFF. In DNA form, the CDR3 reads TGTGCCAGCAGCTCATCGCAGGGCCGCTACAATGAGCAGTTCTTC.

The CDR3 nucleotides are TGCGCCAGCAGCGCCGACAGGGGTACCTATGGCTACACCTTC. Translated: CASSADRGTYGYTF. The rearrangement links TRBV5-1 to TRBJ1-2; 8 bases are a match to TRBD1. Germline lookup yields CDR1 SGHRS and CDR2 YFSETQ. This CDR3 contains 14 residues. V shed 4 bases, J shed 4 bases, and the junction held 6 bases outside the gene matches. Looking up the rest from reference TRBV5-1 and TRBJ1-2 gives the full variable domain: KAGVTQTPRYLIKTRGQQVTLSCSPISGHRSVSWYQQTPGQGLQFLFEYFSETQRNKGNFPGRFSGRQFSNSRSEMNVSTLELGDSALYLCASSADRGTYGYTFGSGTRLTVV.

The rearrangement joins TRBV28 to TRBJ2-7, with unresolved D. There are 11 residues in the CDR3. Trimming cost V 1 base and J 5 bases, with 3 bases left between them. CDR1 and CDR2 from the germline V gene are MDHEN and SYDVKM. CDR3 DNA: TGTGCCAGCAGTTTATACGACGAGCAGTACTTC. Translation gives CASSLYDEQYF.

A few counts support this clone. This chain links TRBV6-1 with TRBJ1-6, with TRBD1 as a possible D gene (6 bases). This CDR3 is 16 amino acids long. Per the germline V gene, CDR1 is MNHNS and CDR2 is SASEGT. Between the trimmed V and J ends, which lost 6 bases and 5 bases, there was a span of 17 bases. For the CDR3, the DNA is TGTGCCAGCAGAGAAACGGGACACTTCAATAATTCACCCCTCCACTTT. The encoded protein is CASRETGHFNNSPLHF.

This chain joins TRBV5-4 and TRBJ2-7, with a weak D call TRBD2 (6 bases). Germline V CDR1 and CDR2: SGHNT, YYREEE (reference sequence). V lost 7 bases and J lost 2, with 25 bases in between. This CDR3 comprises 17 residues. The CDR3 loop is CASGKWSPGLYTYEQYF. In nucleotides, the CDR3 is TGTGCCAGCGGTAAGTGGTCGCCGGGACTGTACACCTACGAGCAGTACTTC.